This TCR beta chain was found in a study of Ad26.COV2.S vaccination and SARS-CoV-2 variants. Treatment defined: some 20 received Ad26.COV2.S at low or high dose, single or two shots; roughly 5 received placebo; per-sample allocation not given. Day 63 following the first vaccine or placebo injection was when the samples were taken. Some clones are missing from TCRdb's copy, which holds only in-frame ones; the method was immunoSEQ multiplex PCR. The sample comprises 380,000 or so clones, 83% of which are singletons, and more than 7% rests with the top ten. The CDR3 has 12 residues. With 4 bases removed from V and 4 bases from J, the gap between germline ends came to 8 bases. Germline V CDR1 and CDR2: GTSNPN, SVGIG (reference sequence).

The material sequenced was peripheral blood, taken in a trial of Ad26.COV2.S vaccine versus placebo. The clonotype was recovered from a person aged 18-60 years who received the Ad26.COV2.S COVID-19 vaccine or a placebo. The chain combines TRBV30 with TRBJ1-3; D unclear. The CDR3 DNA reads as TGTGCCTGGACCCGGGCCGGAAACACCATATATTTT. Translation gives CAWTRAGNTIYF.